This T cell receptor beta chain derives from a study of cytomegalovirus exposure and HLA in healthy donors. Across the study: Of over 350 genotyped donors, 81% grouped in the Caucasian-associated ancestry cluster. Overall study findings and caveats: Per a prior analysis, the majority of TCR beta V segments were productive roughly 87% or roughly 30% of the time. In a later analysis, specific HLA alleles were associated with 15,000 to 20,000 TCR beta sequences at a 0.05 false discovery rate.

The study ran its PCR with 60 Vbeta and 13 Jbeta primers. Source study methods: The count from a later analysis was 65 million to 90 million unique TCR beta chains, approximately 9.9 million of them shared. Using immunoSEQ multiplex PCR, the repertoire was profiled, and TCRdb retains in-frame clones only, with some absent. V, J and clone size derive from that table, while D and trimming were established from the DNA sequence. The sample carries roughly 120,000 clones, roughly 70% recorded once. Remarks on this clone: The antigen remains undetermined.

Germline V lookup: CDR1 SGHTA, CDR2 FQGTGA. V was clipped by 1 base and J by 4 bases, with 7 bases between them. The CDR3 is 14 residues long. The V call is TRBV7-3, the J call TRBJ2-2, with a possible D match to TRBD1 (5 bases). The sequenced sample was PBMCs. The source of this sequence is a woman aged 40 to 50 in good health and CMV-seropositive. The DNA of the CDR3 is TGTGCCAGCAGCTTAATGGGGCCCACCGGGGAGCTGTTTTTT. It yields the protein CASSLMGPTGELFF.